Presented here are 11 T cell receptor beta chains from one specimen sequenced in a study of vaccination and CD4 T cells after COVID-19 (dated by TCRdb to between 2020 and 2023). These receptors have no identified antigens. The treatment or condition label for this specimen denotes: approximately 11-day PBMC culture with coronavirus spike peptide pools or control peptides (ViraFEST assay). Preparation of the library involved PCR. The sequencer was an Illumina iSeq 100. DNA from cultured CD4+ T cells was subjected to TCR sequencing with the Oncomine TCR Beta short-read assay at the Johns Hopkins FTIC core. TCRdb trimmed public reads at Q25 via fastp, called clones via MiXCR and kept in-frame beta chains. Under each unique CDR3 protein, matching rows form one entry showing the most common genes and DNA. Counted in this sample were about 12,000 distinct CDR3 sequences; less than 50% of them appeared once. The ten largest account for about 15% of the sample.

Sequencing was performed on CD4+ T cells from blood, cultured in vitro. These receptors all come from a human donor who had recovered from COVID-19.

V gene TRBV20-1 combines with J gene TRBJ1-2; TRBD1 matches at 10 bases. CDR1 is DFQATT, CDR2 SNEGSKA, per germline (reference sequence). The CDR3 is 15 amino acids. V lost 1 base and J lost 3; bases outside the gene matches: 5. This chain's CDR3 is CSARGRDRGDYGYTF. The CDR3, as DNA: TGCAGTGCTAGAGGCCGGGACAGGGGTGACTATGGCTACACCTTC.

The rearrangement uses TRBV7-2 and TRBJ1-2; no definite D call. This CDR3 contains 13 residues. CDR1 and CDR2 from the germline V gene are SGHTA and FQGNSA. V dropped 1 base and J dropped 7 bases, with 10 bases sitting between them. The chain's CDR3 is CASSLGAVRGYTF. The CDR3 DNA follows: TGTGCCAGCAGCTTAGGGGCCGTTCGTGGCTACACCTTC.

J is TRBJ2-5 and V is TRBV5-6, with 8 nucleotides matching TRBD1. The V gene's germline CDR1 is SGHDT and CDR2 YYEEEE. CDR3 length: 14 amino acids. V was pared by 2 bases and J by 4 bases, with 4 bases of the junction left unmatched. The DNA for the CDR3 is TGTGCCAGCAGCTTCAGGACAGGGCGAGAGACCCAGTACTTC. This codes for CASSFRTGRETQYF.

The V and J genes are TRBV4-1 and TRBJ2-5, with D perhaps assigned TRBD1 or TRBD2 (5 bases each). With 0 bases removed from V and 2 bases from J, the gap between germline ends came to 19 bases. The germline CDR1 and CDR2 sequences are MGHRA and YSYEKL. CDR3 length equals 18 residues. The CDR3 bases are TGCGCCAGCAGCCAAGAGAAGGCTGGCGGGTGGGGGCAAGAGACCCAGTACTTC. It translates to CASSQEKAGGWGQETQYF.

This chain uses TRBV20-1 with TRBJ2-1; TRBD2 aligns across 8 bases. Germline CDR1 is DFQATT and CDR2 is SNEGSKA (reference sequence). The J segment lost 10 bases and the V segment lost 6 bases, leaving 17 bases of the junction unmatched. The CDR3 covers 15 residues. The CDR3 loop reads CSAEDRAGALEEQFF. The CDR3 region has the DNA TGCAGTGCCGAGGACCGAGCGGGAGCACTGGAGGAGCAGTTCTTC.

This clonotype has only a few counts. The CDR3 is CASTPGGTVETQYF. The CDR3 nucleotides are TGTGCCAGTACCCCAGGTGGGACGGTGGAGACCCAGTACTTC. The genes are TRBV19 and TRBJ2-5; either TRBD1 or TRBD2 may supply D (5 bases each). Looked up from germline, CDR1 is LNHDA and CDR2 is SQIVND (reference sequence). The V gene lost 7 bases and the J gene lost 5 bases, with 17 bases spanning the gap. CDR3 length: 14 residues.

The chain employs TRBV7-2 and TRBJ2-7; 12 nucleotides agree with TRBD2. The length of the CDR3 is 15 residues. CDR1 and CDR2 (germline): SGHTA, FQGNSA. The J segment lost 2 bases and the V segment lost 5 bases, leaving 4 bases of the junction unmatched. DNA of the CDR3: TGTGCCAGCAGCGCGCGGACTAGCGGGACCTACGAGCAGTACTTC. Protein product: CASSARTSGTYEQYF.

The chain uses TRBV28 and TRBJ2-4, with D perhaps assigned TRBD1 or TRBD2 (7 bases each). In germline, CDR1 is MDHEN, CDR2 SYDVKM. V was shortened by 7 bases and J by 5 bases, with 12 bases between the two germline ends. The CDR3 sequence is 13 residues long. The DNA for the CDR3 is TGTGCCAGCACCCAGGGGGGGCAAAACATTCAGTACTTC. Translation: CASTQGGQNIQYF.

The J gene is TRBJ2-3, the V gene TRBV7-2, with D hard to call. Per the germline V gene, CDR1 is SGHTA and CDR2 is FQGNSA. V lost 3 bases and J lost 4, with 14 bases in between. CDR3 size: 15 residues. CDR3 residues: CASSLEVTTSDTQYF. CDR3 nucleotides: TGTGCCAGCAGCTTGGAAGTGACGACCTCAGATACGCAGTATTTT. Full variable domain (remainder filled in from reference TRBV7-2 and TRBJ2-3): GAGVSQSPSNKVTEKGKDVELRCDPISGHTALYWYRQSLGQGLEFLIYFQGNSAPDKSGLPSDRFSAERTGGSVSTLTIQRTQQEDSAVYLCASSLEVTTSDTQYFGPGTRLTVL.

This clonotype is medium-sized by share. The V and J genes are TRBV15 and TRBJ2-1; 9 bases fit TRBD1. The CDR3 extends over 15 amino acids. The V gene end was trimmed by 5 bases and the J gene end by 6 bases; junction bases not matched to a gene: 8. Per germline, CDR1 LNHNV and CDR2 YYDKDF (reference sequence). CDR3 residues: CATSDRDREGNEQFF. The CDR3 coding sequence is TGTGCCACCAGCGACCGGGACAGGGAGGGCAATGAGCAGTTCTTC. Supplemented by reference TRBV15 and TRBJ2-1, the full variable domain reads DAMVIQNPRYQVTQFGKPVTLSCSQTLNHNVMYWYQQKSSQAPKLLFHYYDKDFNNEADTPDNFQSRRPNTSFCFLDIRSPGLGDTAMYLCATSDRDREGNEQFFGPGTRLTVL.

The V call is TRBV5-5, the J call TRBJ1-2, with D possibly TRBD1 on 5 matching bases. Germline V gene data show CDR1 as SGHKS and CDR2 as YYEKEE (reference sequence). V was shortened by 1 base and J by 2 bases, with 12 bases between the two germline ends. This CDR3 has 15 residues. The CDR3 loop is CASSLWGDSNYGYTF. Here the CDR3 DNA reads TGTGCCAGCAGCTTGTGGGGGGATTCGAACTATGGCTACACCTTC.